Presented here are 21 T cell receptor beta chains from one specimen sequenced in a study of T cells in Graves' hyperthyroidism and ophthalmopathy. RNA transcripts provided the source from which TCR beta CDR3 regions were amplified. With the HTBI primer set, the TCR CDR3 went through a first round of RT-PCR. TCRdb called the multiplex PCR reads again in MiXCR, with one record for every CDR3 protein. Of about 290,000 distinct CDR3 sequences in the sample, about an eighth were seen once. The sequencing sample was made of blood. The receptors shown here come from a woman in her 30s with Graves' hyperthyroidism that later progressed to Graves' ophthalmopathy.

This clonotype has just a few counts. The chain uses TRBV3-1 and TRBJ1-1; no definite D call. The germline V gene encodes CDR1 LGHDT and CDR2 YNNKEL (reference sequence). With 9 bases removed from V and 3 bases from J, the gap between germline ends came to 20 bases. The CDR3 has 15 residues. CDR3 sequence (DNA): TGTGCCAGTAGTATGAGCGGGCGCGGGTACACTGAAGCTTTCTTT. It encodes CASSMSGRGYTEAFF.

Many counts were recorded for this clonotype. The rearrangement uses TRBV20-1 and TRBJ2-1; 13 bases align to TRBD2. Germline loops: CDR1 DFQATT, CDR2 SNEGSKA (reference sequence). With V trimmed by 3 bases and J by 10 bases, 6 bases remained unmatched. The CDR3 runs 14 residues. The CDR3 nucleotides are TGCAGTGCTAGTAGGACTAGCGGGAGAACAGAGCAGTTCTTC. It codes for CSASRTSGRTEQFF.

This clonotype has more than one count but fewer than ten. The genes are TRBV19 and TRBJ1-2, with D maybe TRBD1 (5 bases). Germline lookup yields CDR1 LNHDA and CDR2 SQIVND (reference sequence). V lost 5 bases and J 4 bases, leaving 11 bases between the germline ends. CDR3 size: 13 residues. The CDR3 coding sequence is TGTGCCAGTAGTTCGACAGCTAGCTATGGCTACACCTTC. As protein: CASSSTASYGYTF.

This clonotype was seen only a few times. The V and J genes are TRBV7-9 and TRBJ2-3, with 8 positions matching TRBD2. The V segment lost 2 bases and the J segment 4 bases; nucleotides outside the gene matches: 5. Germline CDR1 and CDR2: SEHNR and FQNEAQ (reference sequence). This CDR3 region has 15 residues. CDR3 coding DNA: TGTGCCAGCAGCTTAACAGCGGGAGCCGCAGATACGCAGTATTTT. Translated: CASSLTAGAADTQYF.

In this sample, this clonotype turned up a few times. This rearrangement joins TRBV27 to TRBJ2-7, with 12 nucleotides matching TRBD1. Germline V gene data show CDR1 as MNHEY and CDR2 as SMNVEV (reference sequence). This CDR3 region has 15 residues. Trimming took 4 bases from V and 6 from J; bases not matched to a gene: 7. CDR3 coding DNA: TGTGCCAGCAGTTCGCTGGGGACAGGGGGCACCGAGCAGTACTTC. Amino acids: CASSSLGTGGTEQYF.

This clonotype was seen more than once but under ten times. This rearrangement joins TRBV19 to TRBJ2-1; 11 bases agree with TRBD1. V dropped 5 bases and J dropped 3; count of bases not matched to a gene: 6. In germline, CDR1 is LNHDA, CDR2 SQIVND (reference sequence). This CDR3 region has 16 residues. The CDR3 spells CASSPIGTGGYNEQFF. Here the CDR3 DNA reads TGTGCCAGTAGTCCCATCGGGACAGGGGGCTACAATGAGCAGTTCTTC. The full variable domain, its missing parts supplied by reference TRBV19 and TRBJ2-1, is DGGITQSPKYLFRKEGQNVTLSCEQNLNHDAMYWYRQDPGQGLRLIYYSQIVNDFQKGDIAEGYSVSREKKESFPLTVTSAQKNPTAFYLCASSPIGTGGYNEQFFGPGTRLTVL.

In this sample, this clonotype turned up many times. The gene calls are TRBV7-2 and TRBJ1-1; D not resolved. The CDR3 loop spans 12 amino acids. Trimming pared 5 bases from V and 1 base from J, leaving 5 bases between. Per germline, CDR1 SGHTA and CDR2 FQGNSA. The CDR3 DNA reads TGTGCCAGCAGCCATCCGAACACTGAAGCTTTCTTT. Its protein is CASSHPNTEAFF.

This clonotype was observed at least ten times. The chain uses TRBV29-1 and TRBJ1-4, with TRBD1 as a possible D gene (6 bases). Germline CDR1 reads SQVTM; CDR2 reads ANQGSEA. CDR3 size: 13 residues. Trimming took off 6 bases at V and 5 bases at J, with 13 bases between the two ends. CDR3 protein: CSVGGQLNEKLFF. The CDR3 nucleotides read TGCAGCGTGGGCGGACAGTTGAATGAAAAACTGTTTTTT. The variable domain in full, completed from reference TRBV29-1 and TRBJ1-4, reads SAVISQKPSRDICQRGTSLTIQCQVDSQVTMMFWYRQQPGQSLTLIATANQGSEATYESGFVIDKFPISRPNLTFSTLTVSNMSPEDSSIYLCSVGGQLNEKLFFGSGTQLSVL.

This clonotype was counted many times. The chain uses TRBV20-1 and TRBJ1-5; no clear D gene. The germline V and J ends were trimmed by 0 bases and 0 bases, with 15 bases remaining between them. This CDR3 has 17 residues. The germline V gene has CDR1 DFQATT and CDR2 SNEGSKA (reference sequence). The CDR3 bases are TGCAGTGCTAGAGATACCGCAGATCTATATAGCAATCAGCCCCAGCATTTT. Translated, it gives CSARDTADLYSNQPQHF.

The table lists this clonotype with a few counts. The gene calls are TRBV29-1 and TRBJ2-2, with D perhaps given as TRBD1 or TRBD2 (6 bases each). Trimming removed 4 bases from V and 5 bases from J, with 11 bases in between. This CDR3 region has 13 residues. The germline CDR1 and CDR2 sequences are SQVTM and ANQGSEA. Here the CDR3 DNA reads TGCAGCGTTGGGAAGGGGGGTACCGGGGAGCTGTTTTTT. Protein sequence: CSVGKGGTGELFF.

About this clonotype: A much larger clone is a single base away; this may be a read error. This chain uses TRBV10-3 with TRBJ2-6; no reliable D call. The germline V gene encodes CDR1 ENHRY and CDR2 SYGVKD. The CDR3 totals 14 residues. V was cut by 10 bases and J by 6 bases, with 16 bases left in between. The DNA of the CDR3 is TGTGCCACCAAGATGGCGCCTGAGGCCAACGTCCTGACTTTC. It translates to CATKMAPEANVLTF.

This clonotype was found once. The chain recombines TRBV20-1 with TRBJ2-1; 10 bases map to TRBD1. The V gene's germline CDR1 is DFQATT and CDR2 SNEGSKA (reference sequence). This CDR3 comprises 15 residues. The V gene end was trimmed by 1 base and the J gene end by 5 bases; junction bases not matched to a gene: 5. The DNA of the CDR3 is TGCAGTGCTAGAGCTTGGACAGGGGGAAACAATGAGCAGTTCTTC. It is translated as CSARAWTGGNNEQFF.

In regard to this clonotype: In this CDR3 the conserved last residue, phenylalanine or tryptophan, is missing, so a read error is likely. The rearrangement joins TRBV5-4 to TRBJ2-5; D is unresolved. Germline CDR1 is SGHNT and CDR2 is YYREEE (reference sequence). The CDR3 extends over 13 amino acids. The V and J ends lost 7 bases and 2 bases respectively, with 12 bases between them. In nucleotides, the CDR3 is TGTGCCAGCGGGGAAGGGTTACAAGAGACCCAGTACTTA. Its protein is CASGEGLQETQYL.

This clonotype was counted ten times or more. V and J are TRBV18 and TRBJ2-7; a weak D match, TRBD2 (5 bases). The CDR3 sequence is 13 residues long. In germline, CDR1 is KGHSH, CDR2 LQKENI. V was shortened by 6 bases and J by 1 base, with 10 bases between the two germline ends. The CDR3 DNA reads TGTGCCAGCTCGAGCGGCGGTTCCTACGAGCAGTACTTC. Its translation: CASSSGGSYEQYF.

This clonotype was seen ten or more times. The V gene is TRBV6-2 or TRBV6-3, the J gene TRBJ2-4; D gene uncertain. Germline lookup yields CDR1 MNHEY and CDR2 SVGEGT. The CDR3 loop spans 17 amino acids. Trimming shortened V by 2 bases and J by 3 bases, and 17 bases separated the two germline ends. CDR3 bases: TGTGCCAGCAGTTACCCCCGTGTTGGGTCGGTCAAAAACATTCAGTACTTC. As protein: CASSYPRVGSVKNIQYF.

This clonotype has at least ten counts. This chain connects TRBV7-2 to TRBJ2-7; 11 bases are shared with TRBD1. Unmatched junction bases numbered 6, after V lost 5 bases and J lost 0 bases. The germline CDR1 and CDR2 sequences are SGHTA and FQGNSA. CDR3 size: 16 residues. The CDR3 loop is CASSTGTGGTSYEQYF. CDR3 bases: TGTGCCAGCAGCACAGGGACAGGGGGTACCTCCTACGAGCAGTACTTC.

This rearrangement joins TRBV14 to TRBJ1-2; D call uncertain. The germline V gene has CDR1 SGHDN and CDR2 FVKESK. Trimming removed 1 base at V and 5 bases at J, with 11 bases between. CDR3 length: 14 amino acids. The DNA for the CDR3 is TGTGCCAGCAGCCAAGTTCCAGGAGGATATGGCTACACCTTC. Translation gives CASSQVPGGYGYTF.

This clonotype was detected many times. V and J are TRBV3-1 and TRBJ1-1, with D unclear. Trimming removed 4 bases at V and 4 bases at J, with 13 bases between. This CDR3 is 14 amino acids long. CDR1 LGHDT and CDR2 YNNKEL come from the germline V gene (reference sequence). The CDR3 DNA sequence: TGTGCCAGCAGCCCCACACAACGTGGCACTGAAGCTTTCTTT. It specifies CASSPTQRGTEAFF. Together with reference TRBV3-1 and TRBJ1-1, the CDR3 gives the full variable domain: DTAVSQTPKYLVTQMGNDKSIKCEQNLGHDTMYWYKQDSKKFLKIMFSYNNKELIINETVPNRFSPKSPDKAHLNLHINSLELGDSAVYFCASSPTQRGTEAFFGQGTRLTVV.

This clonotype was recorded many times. The CDR3, as DNA: TGTGCCAGCAGTGAAGGGAAGACCCAGTACTTC. Its protein product is CASSEGKTQYF. The rearrangement joins TRBV6-1 to TRBJ2-5; no reliable D call. Germline V lookup: CDR1 MNHNS, CDR2 SASEGT. This CDR3 has 11 amino acids. The V end was cut by 1 base, the J end by 6 bases, with 3 bases between.

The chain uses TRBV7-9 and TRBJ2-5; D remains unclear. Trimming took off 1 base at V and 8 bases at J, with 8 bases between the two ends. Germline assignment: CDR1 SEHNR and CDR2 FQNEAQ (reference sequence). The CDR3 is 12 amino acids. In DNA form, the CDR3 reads TGTGCCAGCAGCTTAGACCGTTCCACCCAGTACTTC. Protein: CASSLDRSTQYF.

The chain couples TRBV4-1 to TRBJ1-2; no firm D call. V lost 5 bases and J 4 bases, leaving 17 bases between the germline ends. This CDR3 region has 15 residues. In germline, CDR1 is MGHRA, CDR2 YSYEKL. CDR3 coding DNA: TGCGCCAGCAGCAGAGTCTTCTTAAGTAGCTATGGCTACACCTTC. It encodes CASSRVFLSSYGYTF.